The source of this TCR beta chain is a study of blood T cell repertoires in COVID-19. V was pared by 1 base and J by 1 base, with 10 bases between. Germline loops: CDR1 SGHTA, CDR2 FQGTGA. The CDR3 loop spans 15 amino acids. Method: immunoSEQ multiplex PCR; TCRdb's copy keeps in-frame clones and lacks some. This repertoire shows hundreds of thousands of clones, approximately 86% found once; its top ten account for over 1.2%. Sequenced sample: peripheral blood. This receptor was obtained from a man older than 75 with acute or convalescent COVID-19. The chain links TRBV7-3 to TRBJ1-1; D call uncertain. The CDR3 sequence is CASSLNPGENTEAFF. The CDR3, as DNA: TGTGCCAGCAGCTTAAACCCGGGTGAGAACACTGAAGCTTTCTTT.